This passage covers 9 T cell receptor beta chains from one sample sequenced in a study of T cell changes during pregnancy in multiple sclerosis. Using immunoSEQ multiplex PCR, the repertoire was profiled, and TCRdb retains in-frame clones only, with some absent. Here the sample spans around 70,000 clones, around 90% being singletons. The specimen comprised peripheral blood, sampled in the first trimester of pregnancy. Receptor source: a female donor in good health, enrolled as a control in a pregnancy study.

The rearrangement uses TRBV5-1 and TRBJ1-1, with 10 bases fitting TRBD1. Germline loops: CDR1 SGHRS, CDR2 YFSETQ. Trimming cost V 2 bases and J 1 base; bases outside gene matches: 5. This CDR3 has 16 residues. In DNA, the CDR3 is TGCGCCAGCAGCTTAGGACAGGGGGGAGGGAACACTGAAGCTTTCTTT. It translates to CASSLGQGGGNTEAFF.

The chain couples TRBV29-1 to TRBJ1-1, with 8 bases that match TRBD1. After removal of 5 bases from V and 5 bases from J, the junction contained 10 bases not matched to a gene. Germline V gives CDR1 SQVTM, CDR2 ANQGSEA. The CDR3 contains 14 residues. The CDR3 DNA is TGCAGCGTTTTCTCCGGACAGGGTGGGACTGAAGCTTTCTTT. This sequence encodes CSVFSGQGGTEAFF.

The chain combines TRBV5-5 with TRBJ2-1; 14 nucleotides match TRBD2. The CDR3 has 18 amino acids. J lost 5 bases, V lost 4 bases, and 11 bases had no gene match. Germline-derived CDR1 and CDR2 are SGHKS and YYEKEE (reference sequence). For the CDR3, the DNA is TGTGCCAGCAGCGGAGGACTAGCGGGAGGCCCCCCCCACAATGAGCAGTTCTTC. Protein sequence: CASSGGLAGGPPHNEQFF.

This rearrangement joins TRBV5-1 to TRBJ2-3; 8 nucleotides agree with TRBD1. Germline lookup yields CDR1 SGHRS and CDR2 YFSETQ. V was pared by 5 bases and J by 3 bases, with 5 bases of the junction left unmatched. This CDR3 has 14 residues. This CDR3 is CASSSRQGTDTQYF. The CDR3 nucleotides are TGCGCCAGCAGTTCCCGACAGGGGACAGATACGCAGTATTTT.

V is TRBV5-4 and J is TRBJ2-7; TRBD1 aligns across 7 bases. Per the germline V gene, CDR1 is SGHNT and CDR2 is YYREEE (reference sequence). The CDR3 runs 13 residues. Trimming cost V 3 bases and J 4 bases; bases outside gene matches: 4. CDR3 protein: CASSSGQRYEQYF. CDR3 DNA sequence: TGTGCCAGCAGCTCGGGACAGCGTTACGAGCAGTACTTC. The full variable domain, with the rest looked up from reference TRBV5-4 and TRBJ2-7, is ETGVTQSPTHLIKTRGQQVTLRCSSQSGHNTVSWYQQALGQGPQFIFQYYREEENGRGNFPPRFSGLQFPNYSSELNVNALELDDSALYLCASSSGQRYEQYFGPGTRLTVT.

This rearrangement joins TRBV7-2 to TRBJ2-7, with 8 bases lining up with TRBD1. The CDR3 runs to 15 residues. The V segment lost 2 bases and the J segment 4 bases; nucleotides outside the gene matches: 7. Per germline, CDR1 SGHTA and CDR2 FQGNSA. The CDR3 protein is CASSLNAGGVYEQYF. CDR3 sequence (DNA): TGTGCCAGCAGCTTAAATGCAGGGGGCGTTTACGAGCAGTACTTC.

The CDR3 nucleotides read TGCGCCAGCAGTCGGACTAGCCCAACAGACGGATACAATGAGCAGTTCTTC. Its translation is CASSRTSPTDGYNEQFF. This chain uses TRBV5-1 with TRBJ2-1, with 8 bases lining up with TRBD2. CDR1 and CDR2 (germline): SGHRS, YFSETQ. The V segment lost 5 bases and the J segment 4 bases; nucleotides outside the gene matches: 14. CDR3 size: 17 residues. The full variable domain, rest sourced from reference TRBV5-1 and TRBJ2-1, is KAGVTQTPRYLIKTRGQQVTLSCSPISGHRSVSWYQQTPGQGLQFLFEYFSETQRNKGNFPGRFSGRQFSNSRSEMNVSTLELGDSALYLCASSRTSPTDGYNEQFFGPGTRLTVL.

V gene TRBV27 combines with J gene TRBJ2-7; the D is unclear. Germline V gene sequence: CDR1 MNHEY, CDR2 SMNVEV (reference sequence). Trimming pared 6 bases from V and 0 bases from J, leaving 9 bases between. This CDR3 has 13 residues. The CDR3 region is CASRPSGSYEQYF. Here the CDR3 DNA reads TGTGCCAGCAGGCCGTCCGGCTCCTACGAGCAGTACTTC.

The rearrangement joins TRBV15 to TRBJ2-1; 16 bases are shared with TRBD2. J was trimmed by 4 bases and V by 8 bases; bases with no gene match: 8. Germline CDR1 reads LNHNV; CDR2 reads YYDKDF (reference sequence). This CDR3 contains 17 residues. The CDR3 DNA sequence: TGTGCCACCGGGGGACTAGCGGGAGGGCGGGGGTACAATGAGCAGTTCTTC. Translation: CATGGLAGGRGYNEQFF.